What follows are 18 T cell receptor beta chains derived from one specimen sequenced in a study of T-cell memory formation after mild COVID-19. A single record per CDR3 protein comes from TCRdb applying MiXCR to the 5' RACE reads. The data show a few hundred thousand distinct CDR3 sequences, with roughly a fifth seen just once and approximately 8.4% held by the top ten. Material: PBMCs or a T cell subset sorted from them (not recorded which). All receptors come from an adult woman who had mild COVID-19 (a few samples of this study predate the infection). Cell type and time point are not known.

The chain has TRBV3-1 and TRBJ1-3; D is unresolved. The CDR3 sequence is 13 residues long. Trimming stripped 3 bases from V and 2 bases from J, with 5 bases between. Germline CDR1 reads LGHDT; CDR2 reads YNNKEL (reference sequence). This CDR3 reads CASSHGTGNTIYF. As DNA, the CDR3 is TGTGCCAGCAGCCACGGGACTGGAAACACCATATATTTT.

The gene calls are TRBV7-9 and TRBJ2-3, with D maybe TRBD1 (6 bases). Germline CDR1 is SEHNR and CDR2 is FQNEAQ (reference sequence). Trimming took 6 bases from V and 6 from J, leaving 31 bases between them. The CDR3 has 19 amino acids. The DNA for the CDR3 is TGTGCCAGCAGGAACATTATAATGAACAGGGATCCCTGGTTTGATACGCAGTATTTT. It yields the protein CASRNIIMNRDPWFDTQYF.

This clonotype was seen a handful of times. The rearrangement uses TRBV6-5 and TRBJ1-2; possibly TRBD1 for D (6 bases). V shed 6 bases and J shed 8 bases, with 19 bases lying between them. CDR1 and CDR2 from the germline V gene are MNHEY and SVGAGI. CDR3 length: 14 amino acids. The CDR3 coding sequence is TGTGCCAGCAGCATGATAGGGGGGTTCGGCGGCTACACCTTC. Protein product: CASSMIGGFGGYTF.

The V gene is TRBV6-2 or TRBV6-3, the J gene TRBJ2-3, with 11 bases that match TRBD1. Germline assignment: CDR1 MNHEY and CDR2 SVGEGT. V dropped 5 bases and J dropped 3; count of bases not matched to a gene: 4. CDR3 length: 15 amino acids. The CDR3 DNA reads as TGTGCCAGCAGTCGGACAGGGGGCAAGACAGATACGCAGTATTTT. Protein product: CASSRTGGKTDTQYF.

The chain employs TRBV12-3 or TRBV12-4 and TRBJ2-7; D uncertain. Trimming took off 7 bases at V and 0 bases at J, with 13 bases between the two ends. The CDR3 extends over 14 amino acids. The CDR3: CASTPRRYSYEQYF. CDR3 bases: TGTGCCAGCACTCCCCGAAGATACTCCTACGAGCAGTACTTC.

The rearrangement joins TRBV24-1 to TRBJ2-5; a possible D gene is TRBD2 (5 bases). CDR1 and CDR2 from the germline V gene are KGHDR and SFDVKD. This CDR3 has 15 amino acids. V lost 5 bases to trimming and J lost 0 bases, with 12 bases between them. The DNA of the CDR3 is TGTGCCACCAGTGGAAGCGGTCCGTACCAAGAGACCCAGTACTTC. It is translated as CATSGSGPYQETQYF.

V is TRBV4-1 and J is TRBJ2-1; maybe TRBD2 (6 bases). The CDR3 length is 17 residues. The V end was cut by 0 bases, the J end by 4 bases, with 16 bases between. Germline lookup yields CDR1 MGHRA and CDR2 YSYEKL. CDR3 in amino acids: CASSQDRWRGTYNEQFF. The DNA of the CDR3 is TGCGCCAGCAGCCAAGATCGGTGGCGGGGAACTTACAATGAGCAGTTCTTC.

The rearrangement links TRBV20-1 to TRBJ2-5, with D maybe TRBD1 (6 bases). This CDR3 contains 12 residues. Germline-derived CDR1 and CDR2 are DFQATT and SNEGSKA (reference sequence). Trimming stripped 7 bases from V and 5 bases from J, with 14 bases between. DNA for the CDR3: TGCAGTGGTTGGGGGCCCGGGGAGACCCAGTACTTC. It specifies CSGWGPGETQYF.

The CDR3 coding sequence is TGTGCCAGCACTGATAGCGGGAGTCCCCACGAGCAGTACTTC. Translated: CASTDSGSPHEQYF. The chain has TRBV12-3 or TRBV12-4 and TRBJ2-1; TRBD2 agrees at 9 bases. The end of the DNA fits TRBJ2-7 better, so the J call may be wrong. This CDR3 region has 14 residues.

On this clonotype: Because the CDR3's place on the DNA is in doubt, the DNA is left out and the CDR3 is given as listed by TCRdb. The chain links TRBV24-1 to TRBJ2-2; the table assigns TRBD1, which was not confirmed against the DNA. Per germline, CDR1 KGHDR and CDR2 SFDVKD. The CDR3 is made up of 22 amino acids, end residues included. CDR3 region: CATSDLAGQGSPATTSPGSCFF.

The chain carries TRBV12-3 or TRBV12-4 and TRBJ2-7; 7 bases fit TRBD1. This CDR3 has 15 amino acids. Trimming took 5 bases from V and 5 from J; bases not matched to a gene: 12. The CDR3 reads CASSPLGKGADEQYF. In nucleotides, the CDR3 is TGTGCCAGCAGTCCCCTTGGTAAGGGGGCAGACGAGCAGTACTTC.

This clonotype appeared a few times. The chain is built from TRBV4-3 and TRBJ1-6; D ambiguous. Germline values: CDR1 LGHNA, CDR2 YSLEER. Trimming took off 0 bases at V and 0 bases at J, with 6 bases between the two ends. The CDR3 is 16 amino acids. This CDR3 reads CASSQDGSSYNSPLHF. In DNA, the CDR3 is TGCGCCAGCAGCCAAGATGGGAGCTCCTATAATTCACCCCTCCACTTT.

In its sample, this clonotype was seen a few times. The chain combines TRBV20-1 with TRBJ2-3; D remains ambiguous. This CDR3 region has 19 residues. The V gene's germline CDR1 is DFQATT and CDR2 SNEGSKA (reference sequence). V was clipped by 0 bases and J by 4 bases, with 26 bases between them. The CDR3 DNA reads TGCAGTGCTAGAGATCCTCTTATATCGGACCACCCGGCGGCAGATACGCAGTATTTT. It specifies CSARDPLISDHPAADTQYF.

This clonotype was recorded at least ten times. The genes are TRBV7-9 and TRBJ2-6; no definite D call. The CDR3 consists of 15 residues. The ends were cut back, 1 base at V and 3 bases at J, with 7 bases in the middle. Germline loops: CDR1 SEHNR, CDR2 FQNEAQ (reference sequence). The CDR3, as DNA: TGTGCCAGCAGCTTAGAGGGTGGTGGGGCCAACGTCCTGACTTTC. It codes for CASSLEGGGANVLTF.

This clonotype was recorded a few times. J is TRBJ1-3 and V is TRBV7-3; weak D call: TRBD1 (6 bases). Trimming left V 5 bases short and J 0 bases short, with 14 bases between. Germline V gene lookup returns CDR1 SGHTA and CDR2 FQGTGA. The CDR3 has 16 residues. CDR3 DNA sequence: TGTGCCAGCAGCCGAGGAGGACAGTACTCTGGAAACACCATATATTTT. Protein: CASSRGGQYSGNTIYF. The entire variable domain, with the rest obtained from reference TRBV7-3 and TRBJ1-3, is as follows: GAGVSQTPSNKVTEKGKYVELRCDPISGHTALYWYRQSLGQGPEFLIYFQGTGAADDSGLPNDRFFAVRPEGSVSTLKIQRTERGDSAVYLCASSRGGQYSGNTIYFGEGSWLTVV.

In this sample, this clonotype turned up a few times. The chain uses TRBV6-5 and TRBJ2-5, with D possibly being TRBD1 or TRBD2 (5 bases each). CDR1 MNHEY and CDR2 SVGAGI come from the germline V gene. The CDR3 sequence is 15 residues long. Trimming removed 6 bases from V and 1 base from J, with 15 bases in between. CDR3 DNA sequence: TGTGCCAGCAGAAAGGGACCCGCCCCCCAAGAGACCCAGTACTTC. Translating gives CASRKGPAPQETQYF.

Here the CDR3 reads CASRLGGSDSPLHF. The CDR3 region has the DNA TGTGCCAGCAGGTTAGGGGGGTCTGATTCACCCCTCCACTTT. The chain employs TRBV9 and TRBJ1-6; possible D gene TRBD1, 6 bases. V lost 5 bases and J 8 bases, leaving 14 bases between the germline ends. The length of the CDR3 is 14 residues. Germline V gives CDR1 SGDLS, CDR2 YYNGEE.

The CDR3 DNA reads TGTGCCACCAGTGATTTTGGGGGATCCAATCAGCCCCAGCATTTT. Translation: CATSDFGGSNQPQHF. The gene calls are TRBV24-1 and TRBJ1-5, with a tentative D call TRBD1 (5 bases). CDR1 and CDR2 from the germline V gene are KGHDR and SFDVKD. This CDR3 comprises 15 residues. V shed 1 base and J shed 3 bases, with 9 bases lying between them.